This T cell receptor (beta chain) was recovered during a study of cytomegalovirus exposure and HLA in healthy donors. The PCR contained 60 Vbeta and 13 Jbeta primers. Study processing details: In a later analysis, the count reached approximately 80 million unique TCR beta chains, with about 12 million shared. TCRdb keeps only in-frame clones here, not all; method: immunoSEQ multiplex PCR. V and J calls and clone size are those listed in that table; D and trimming were worked out from the DNA. The sample includes 220,000 or so clones. Sequencing input: PBMCs. This receptor was taken from a girl aged 2-10 years in good health and CMV-seropositive.

The CDR3: CASSHELAPNIQYF. The CDR3 coding sequence is TGTGCCAGCAGCCACGAACTAGCCCCGAACATTCAGTACTTC. This chain uses TRBV7-9 with TRBJ2-4, with a possible D match to TRBD2 (6 bases). CDR1 and CDR2 (germline): SEHNR, FQNEAQ (reference sequence). V lost 5 bases and J lost 7, with 15 bases in between. The CDR3 consists of 14 residues.